What follows describes a single TCR beta chain. Each CDR3 protein is one row after TCRdb ran MiXCR on the 5' RACE reads. This sample has roughly 56,000 distinct CDR3 sequences; more than 25% occur once, and the top ten carry 2% to 2.5%. Trimming took 5 bases from V and 1 from J, leaving 14 bases between them. The CDR3 loop spans 15 amino acids. The chain joins TRBV12-3 or TRBV12-4 to TRBJ1-1; D not certain. The receptor was isolated from a female donor with breast cancer. Sequencing used tumor-infiltrating naive CD4+ T cells sorted from the breast tumor. Sample subset: naive CD4+ T cells, CD4+CD45RA+CD25-. The CDR3 loop reads CASSPLAFANTEAFF. In DNA, the CDR3 is TGTGCCAGCAGTCCGTTAGCCTTCGCGAACACTGAAGCTTTCTTT.